This is a list of T cell receptor beta chains from one sample in a study of cytomegalovirus exposure and HLA in healthy donors. TCRdb's copy holds only in-frame clones and misses some; the assay was immunoSEQ multiplex PCR. The sample holds 150,000 to 200,000 clones, around 80% seen once. Sequencing used PBMCs. These receptors all come from a man younger than 35 in good health and CMV-seropositive. Each CDR3 is given with its conserved first and last residue.

>TRBV18|14
CASSPSGPGFQQYF
>TRBV18|17
CASSPPDSGTHQETQYF
>TRBV28|13
CASSPSGQETQYF
>TRBV2|12
CASSDFSGARLF
>TRBV6-4|14
CASAPGQHYNEQFF
>TRBV2|14
CASSAGTTGYGYTF
>TRBV2|15
CASSADRGPLTPQHF
>TRBV7-2|18
CASSITGTGGGLQNEQFF
>TRBV5-4|16
CASSTGTSGSPYEQYF
>TRBV5-5|17
CASSLKMLAGGVETQYF
>TRBV28|18
CASNTIPGLATRGETQYF
>TRBV5-6|15
CASSSPGQVTYEQYF
>TRBV19|14
CASSSPGGTDTQYF
>TRBV28|11
CASSSRGEQYF
>TRBV7-2|13
CASSPVVSGELFF
>TRBV7-6|14
CASSYGQGGQPQHF
>TRBV9|18
CASSVFLRVVLAKNIQYF
>TRBV6-7|14
CASSRTVEFYEQYF
>TRBV30|17
CAWRQIQGLAFQETQYF
>TRBV27|15
CASMVGLGVSNEQFF
>TRBV4-2|18
CASSQDGTSGSRAYEQYF
>TRBV28|19
CASSPRGLAGDFLTDTQYF
>TRBV6-1|14
CASTGRQPNQPQHF
>TRBV27|15
CASSTVAGGGYEQYF
>TRBV7-9|17
CASSLSGGAGRANEQFF
>TRBV28|13
CASSQDRPYGYTF
>TRBV7-2|15
CASSPYATGYREQYF
>TRBV28|15
CASSLAGDGQETQYF
>TRBV5-1|14
CASSLGGPHDGYTF
>TRBV5-1|16
CASSLGQGGSTDTQYF
>TRBV19|14
CASSTAGGTYEQYF
>TRBV29-1|12
CSGREGLGEQYF
>TRBV27|16
CASSQTSGRAFYEQYF
>TRBV28|16
CASSPGTSGRFLEQYF
>TRBV15|17
CATSARSSVLVYNEQFF
>TRBV5-5|13
CASSLAVNQPQHF
>TRBV2|15
CASNGLAPSTGELFF
>TRBV2|14
CASSHSYSNQPQHF
>TRBV10-2|12
CASRTQGYEQYF
>TRBV18|16
CASSPLSQTAFYEQYF
>TRBV27|15
CASSGRTSAYNEQFF
>TRBV28|15
CASSQPGGLADTQYF
>TRBV29-1|13
CSVLRDIQGEQYF
>TRBV30|14
CAWGTGLNTGELFF
>TRBV7-9|14
CASSLKAGDQPQHF
>TRBV5-1|14
CASLQGTGATEAFF
>TRBV6-6|13
CASSRGNSYEQYF
>TRBV29-1|14
CSVEDTGEGDTQYF
>TRBV4-2|11
CASSDSGTQYF
>TRBV11-2|14
CASSLGLGGAGYTF
>TRBV11-3|18
CASSSRLTNFKTVDTQYF
>TRBV19|12
CASRVGGNGYTF